This T cell receptor beta chain was obtained from a study of blood T cell repertoires in COVID-19. Study overall: There were acute and convalescent COVID-19 samples, and they came from the United States, Italy and Spain. T cells, B-cell-depleted T cells, or PBMCs supplied cDNA or gDNA.

Study processing details: Reference gene primers were amplified, and this amplification served to estimate nucleated cell counts. Generated by immunoSEQ multiplex PCR, the TCRdb table keeps only in-frame clones and is missing some. The DNA was the basis for D and trimming; V, J and clone size are from that table. The sample includes roughly 30,000 clones, 93% of them seen just once. Trimming cost V 0 bases and J 4 bases, with 22 bases left between them. The CDR3 contains 19 residues. The germline V gene encodes CDR1 KGHSH and CDR2 LQKENI. This clonotype was obtained from a human donor in a cohort sampled during active COVID-19. The V and J genes are TRBV18 and TRBJ1-3; D is unresolved. Material for sequencing was peripheral blood. Here the CDR3 reads CASSPPVPAGGRVGNTIYF. In DNA form, the CDR3 reads TGTGCCAGCTCACCACCGGTTCCAGCCGGAGGTCGAGTAGGAAACACCATATATTTT. Complete variable domain (other parts from reference TRBV18 and TRBJ1-3): NAGVMQNPRHLVRRRGQEARLRCSPMKGHSHVYWYRQLPEEGLKFMVYLQKENIIDESGMPKERFSAEFPKEGPSILRIQQVVRGDSAAYFCASSPPVPAGGRVGNTIYFGEGSWLTVV.